These 18 T cell receptor beta chains were sequenced from one sample in a study of cytomegalovirus exposure and HLA in healthy donors (dated by TCRdb to the late 2010s). Receptors were amplified or captured by the immunoSEQ multiplex PCR assay. Sourced from immuneACCESS, this table was stored by TCRdb with only in-frame sequences that have V and J called. A share of the clones is absent; for the studies checked, an unresolved V gene accounts for under half, and the remainder has no known explanation. The sample profile shows some 270,000 clones; 65% to 90% of them were found once. The biggest ten clones account for more than 0.8% of the sample. Sample: PBMCs. The receptors originated from a woman between 18 and 29 years old in good health and CMV-seronegative.

This clone was seen only once. The DNA for the CDR3 is TGTGCCAGCAGCTCTGGACAGGGGGCCTACGAGCAGTACTTC. Translated: CASSSGQGAYEQYF. The chain links TRBV5-4 to TRBJ2-7; 10 bases map to TRBD1. The CDR3 is 14 amino acids. Germline trimming cut 3 bases from V and 2 bases from J; bases unmatched to any gene: 2. From germline, CDR1 is SGHNT and CDR2 YYREEE (reference sequence).

This clone was detected only once. The chain joins TRBV6-5 to TRBJ1-3; no firm D call. The V end was cut by 6 bases, the J end by 1 base, with 13 bases between. The CDR3 is made up of 15 amino acids. Germline assignment: CDR1 MNHEY and CDR2 SVGAGI. This CDR3 reads CASRLDTGSGNTIYF. CDR3 in DNA: TGTGCCAGCAGGCTAGACACGGGGTCTGGAAACACCATATATTTT.

V and J are TRBV5-1 and TRBJ2-2; the D is unclear. Germline V gene sequence: CDR1 SGHRS, CDR2 YFSETQ. Between the trimmed V and J ends, which lost 0 bases and 4 bases, there was a span of 7 bases. CDR3 length: 14 residues. The CDR3 coding sequence is TGCGCCAGCAGCTTGGGAGTAGTCACCGGGGAGCTGTTTTTT. It encodes CASSLGVVTGELFF.

V and J are TRBV11-3 and TRBJ2-5; 7 bases match TRBD1. The V and J ends lost 5 bases and 3 bases, in that order; junction bases with no gene match: 15. The CDR3 runs to 17 residues. Germline values: CDR1 SGHNT, CDR2 YENEEA. DNA for the CDR3: TGTGCCAGCAGCCGGGGAGTGTACAGGGGAGTGGAAGAGACCCAGTACTTC. As protein: CASSRGVYRGVEETQYF.

This chain connects TRBV2 to TRBJ2-3; 14 nucleotides line up with TRBD2. Germline V gene sequence: CDR1 SNHLY, CDR2 FYNNEI. The CDR3 consists of 17 residues. With V trimmed by 5 bases and J by 2 bases, 6 bases remained unmatched. The CDR3: CASSWTSGGRATDTQYF. Here the CDR3 DNA reads TGTGCCAGCAGTTGGACTAGCGGGGGGCGCGCCACAGATACGCAGTATTTT.

There are a few counts of this clone. The gene calls are TRBV9 and TRBJ2-7, with 10 bases matching TRBD1. V trimming: 4 bases; J trimming: 2 bases; junction bases outside the gene matches: 3. The CDR3 sequence is 14 residues long. The V gene's germline CDR1 is SGDLS and CDR2 YYNGEE. The chain's CDR3 is CASSLGQGAYEQYF. The CDR3 DNA reads TGTGCCAGCAGCCTAGGACAGGGGGCCTACGAGCAGTACTTC.

V and J are TRBV9 and TRBJ1-5; D gene unclear. Looked up from germline, CDR1 is SGDLS and CDR2 is YYNGEE. V lost 3 bases and J 6 bases, leaving 4 bases between the germline ends. The CDR3 sequence is 11 residues long. The CDR3: CASSESQPQHF. CDR3 DNA sequence: TGTGCCAGCAGCGAGAGTCAGCCCCAGCATTTT.

The V call is TRBV2, the J call TRBJ1-2; 10 bases agree with TRBD1. CDR3 length: 15 amino acids. Germline V lookup: CDR1 SNHLY, CDR2 FYNNEI. J was trimmed by 1 base and V by 4 bases; bases with no gene match: 3. For the CDR3, the DNA is TGTGCCAGCAGTGCCCGGGACAGGGGTAACTATGGCTACACCTTC. It codes for CASSARDRGNYGYTF.

CDR3 sequence reads: CASSLAGGSAETQYF. The CDR3 nucleotides are TGTGCCAGCAGCTTGGCCGGGGGTAGCGCTGAGACCCAGTACTTC. The gene calls are TRBV5-4 and TRBJ2-5; possibly TRBD2 for D (6 bases). Trimming took 0 bases from V and 5 from J, leaving 14 bases between them. This CDR3 has 15 amino acids. CDR1 is SGHNT and CDR2 is YYREEE in the germline V gene (reference sequence).

This clone is a singleton in its sample. The chain carries TRBV18 and TRBJ2-5; D might be TRBD1 (5 bases). Per germline, CDR1 KGHSH and CDR2 LQKENI. V was clipped by 6 bases and J by 2 bases, with 13 bases between them. This CDR3 is built from 14 residues. The CDR3, as DNA: TGTGCCAGCTCGACAGAGGTGTATCAAGAGACCCAGTACTTC. Encoded protein: CASSTEVYQETQYF.

The chain combines TRBV9 with TRBJ1-2, with 7 bases matching TRBD1. With 4 bases clipped from V and 7 bases from J, the junction kept 16 bases outside the gene matches. Germline V gene lookup returns CDR1 SGDLS and CDR2 YYNGEE. The length of the CDR3 is 16 residues. The CDR3 DNA reads as TGTGCCAGCAGCTCAAACGTACGGGACAGAGTCTTTGGCTACACCTTC. Amino acid sequence: CASSSNVRDRVFGYTF.

J is TRBJ2-7 and V is TRBV28; 10 bases map to TRBD2. J was trimmed by 6 bases and V by 8 bases; bases with no gene match: 13. CDR3 size: 15 residues. CDR1 and CDR2 from the germline V gene are MDHEN and SYDVKM. The DNA of the CDR3 is TGTGCCAGCCGTGGGCTAGCGGGAGAGTCTGGCGAGCAGTACTTC. This gives the protein CASRGLAGESGEQYF.

CDR3 protein: CASSQERTANTEAFF. The DNA of the CDR3 is TGCGCCAGCAGCCAAGAGAGGACAGCGAACACTGAAGCTTTCTTT. The chain is built from TRBV4-3 and TRBJ1-1; TRBD1 is a possible D gene (6 bases). CDR1 LGHNA and CDR2 YSLEER come from the germline V gene. This CDR3 is built from 15 residues. V lost 0 bases and J 1 base, leaving 9 bases between the germline ends.

This clone was seen only once. The chain has TRBV5-1 and TRBJ1-2; D is unresolved. The CDR3 extends over 15 amino acids. Germline V lookup: CDR1 SGHRS, CDR2 YFSETQ. V was clipped by 4 bases and J by 3 bases, with 16 bases between them. The CDR3 nucleotides read TGCGCCAGCAGCCGGACTAGGGCTTACGACTATGGCTACACCTTC. Amino acid sequence: CASSRTRAYDYGYTF.

The V call is TRBV27, the J call TRBJ2-2; D is ambiguous. The CDR3 has 12 amino acids. The V gene lost 6 bases and the J gene lost 6 bases, with 8 bases spanning the gap. The V gene's germline CDR1 is MNHEY and CDR2 SMNVEV (reference sequence). CDR3 nucleotides: TGTGCCAGCAGCCCCCAGGCCGGGGAGCTGTTTTTT. Amino acids: CASSPQAGELFF.

The V and J genes are TRBV25-1 and TRBJ1-5; 8 nucleotides match TRBD1. The germline V gene has CDR1 MGHDK and CDR2 SYGVNS. With V trimmed by 4 bases and J by 7 bases, 15 bases remained unmatched. There are 17 residues in the CDR3. The CDR3 sequence: CASSAMTGAKLGQPQHF. The CDR3 DNA sequence: TGTGCCAGCAGTGCCATGACAGGGGCCAAACTCGGCCAGCCCCAGCATTTT. The variable domain in full, completed from reference TRBV25-1 and TRBJ1-5, reads EADIYQTPRYLVIGTGKKITLECSQTMGHDKMYWYQQDPGMELHLIHYSYGVNSTEKGDLSSESTVSRIRTEHFPLTLESARPSHTSQYLCASSAMTGAKLGQPQHFGDGTRLSIL.

The chain uses TRBV5-1 and TRBJ2-5; perhaps TRBD1 as D (5 bases). Germline loops: CDR1 SGHRS, CDR2 YFSETQ. This CDR3 comprises 14 residues. Trimming removed 1 base from V and 5 bases from J, with 12 bases in between. The CDR3, as DNA: TGCGCCAGCAGCTTGCAAGGGGCCGGGGAGACCCAGTACTTC. Translating gives CASSLQGAGETQYF.

V usage is TRBV19 and J usage is TRBJ2-3, with 9 bases matching TRBD2. This CDR3 has 15 residues. CDR1 and CDR2 from the germline V gene are LNHDA and SQIVND (reference sequence). The J segment lost 4 bases and the V segment lost 4 bases, leaving 6 bases of the junction unmatched. CDR3: CASSTLRTSADTQYF. The CDR3, as DNA: TGTGCCAGTAGTACCTTAAGGACTAGCGCAGATACGCAGTATTTT.